A single sample gave rise to the 32 T cell receptor beta chains below, sequenced in a study of blood T cells in healthy people across ages. It was with a sample-barcoded 5' primer and a J-beta primer mix that a second PCR of roughly 7 to 11 cycles was run. TCRdb reprocessed the 5' RACE reads with MiXCR, giving one entry per CDR3 protein. In the table there are about 970,000 distinct CDR3 sequences, 51% of which are singletons. The sequencing sample was made of blood. The receptors derive from a woman aged 60-75 years in good health.

J is TRBJ2-1 and V is TRBV6-1; D remains unclear. Germline V gives CDR1 MNHNS, CDR2 SASEGT. This CDR3 region has 14 residues. Trimming cost V 4 bases and J 3 bases, with 10 bases left between them. CDR3 in DNA: TGTGCCAGCAGTGTATTGGCAGACTACAATGAGCAGTTCTTC. It encodes CASSVLADYNEQFF.

In this sample, this clonotype turned up a few times. The chain uses TRBV25-1 and TRBJ2-5, with a weak D call TRBD2 (5 bases). The CDR3 totals 15 residues. Between the trimmed V and J ends, which lost 1 base and 5 bases, there was a span of 14 bases. CDR1 and CDR2 (germline): MGHDK, SYGVNS. CDR3 coding DNA: TGTGCCAGCAGTGAATCCTTTTCGGGGTGGGAGACCCAGTACTTC. Translated, it gives CASSESFSGWETQYF.

The chain uses TRBV18 and TRBJ2-1; D is unresolved. Germline V gene data show CDR1 as KGHSH and CDR2 as LQKENI. The CDR3 loop spans 14 amino acids. Trimming left V 2 bases short and J 4 bases short, with 9 bases between. The CDR3, as DNA: TGTGCCAGCTCACCAGTCACATTATACAATGAGCAGTTCTTC. Protein: CASSPVTLYNEQFF.

V is TRBV4-2 and J is TRBJ2-1, with a possible D match to TRBD2 (7 bases). CDR1 is LGHNA and CDR2 is YNFKEQ in the germline V gene. Trimming removed 1 base at V and 3 bases at J, with 13 bases between. The CDR3 runs 16 residues. In nucleotides, the CDR3 is TGTGCCAGCAGCCAAGTCGGGGGGCTTATCTACAATGAGCAGTTCTTC. Residues: CASSQVGGLIYNEQFF.

The V call is TRBV6-5, the J call TRBJ2-7; possible D gene TRBD1, 6 bases. The end of the DNA fits TRBJ2-5 better, so the J call may be wrong. This CDR3 contains 12 residues. Germline V gene lookup returns CDR1 MNHEY and CDR2 SVGAGI. The CDR3 coding sequence is TGTGCCAGCAGCTGGGACAAGGAGACCCAGTACTTC. Its protein product is CASSWDKETQYF.

The rearrangement uses TRBV20-1 and TRBJ1-1; unclear D gene. The CDR3 covers 12 residues. V lost 3 bases, J lost 5 bases, and 10 bases lay in between. Germline CDR1 is DFQATT and CDR2 is SNEGSKA (reference sequence). The CDR3 reads CSASLVNTEAFF. The DNA of the CDR3 is TGCAGTGCTAGCCTTGTTAATACTGAAGCTTTCTTT.

The chain has TRBV6-2 or TRBV6-3 and TRBJ2-7; D is uncertain. Germline V lookup: CDR1 MNHEY, CDR2 SVGEGT. The V and J ends lost 2 bases and 4 bases respectively, with 12 bases between them. This CDR3 has 14 residues. CDR3 loop: CASSYLGFNYEQYF. The CDR3 DNA reads TGTGCCAGCAGTTACCTAGGCTTCAATTACGAGCAGTACTTC.

This chain connects TRBV10-2 to TRBJ1-4; 7 bases agree with TRBD1. After removal of 8 bases from V and 10 bases from J, the junction contained 7 bases not matched to a gene. The length of the CDR3 is 12 residues. Per the germline V gene, CDR1 is WSHSY and CDR2 is SAAADI. CDR3 sequence (DNA): TGCGCCAGCTCCAGGGGGGATGGAAAACTGTTTTTT. Protein product: CASSRGDGKLFF.

CDR3 nucleotide sequence: TGCGCCAGCCTAACGGGACAAGGGGAAGGTGAAGCTTTCTTT. This gives the protein CASLTGQGEGEAFF. The chain uses TRBV5-1 and TRBJ1-1; D may be TRBD1 (6 bases). CDR3 length: 14 amino acids. Trimming removed 7 bases from V and 7 bases from J, with 20 bases in between. The germline CDR1 and CDR2 sequences are SGHRS and YFSETQ. The full variable domain, with the rest looked up from reference TRBV5-1 and TRBJ1-1, is KAGVTQTPRYLIKTRGQQVTLSCSPISGHRSVSWYQQTPGQGLQFLFEYFSETQRNKGNFPGRFSGRQFSNSRSEMNVSTLELGDSALYLCASLTGQGEGEAFFGQGTRLTVV.

Turning to this clonotype: At one boundary the junction diverges from the germline segment, which might be a read error. J is TRBJ1-5 and V is TRBV28; tentative D call: TRBD1 (6 bases). This CDR3 has 14 residues. CDR1 is MDHEN, CDR2 SYDVKM, per germline. Here the CDR3 DNA reads TGTGCCAGCAGGTTATCGGGGGCGAATCAGCCCCAGCATTTT. Protein: CASRLSGANQPQHF. The full variable domain, with the rest looked up from reference TRBV28 and TRBJ1-5, is DVKVTQSSRYLVKRTGEKVFLECVQDMDHENMFWYRQDPGLGLRLIYFSYDVKMKEKGDIPEGYSVSREKKERFSLILESASTNQTSMYLCASRLSGANQPQHFGDGTRLSIL.

The rearrangement links TRBV6-5 to TRBJ1-1; the D is unclear. This CDR3 comprises 14 residues. CDR1 MNHEY and CDR2 SVGAGI come from the germline V gene. Trimming shortened V by 2 bases and J by 4 bases, and 11 bases separated the two germline ends. This CDR3 reads CASSYGFTGTEAFF. CDR3 bases: TGTGCCAGCAGTTACGGGTTTACGGGCACTGAAGCTTTCTTT.

The gene calls are TRBV6-5 and TRBJ1-1; unclear D gene. V shed 2 bases and J shed 3 bases, with 10 bases lying between them. The CDR3 has 14 residues. Germline CDR1 MNHEY, CDR2 SVGAGI. CDR3 region: CASSYVGEDTEAFF. The DNA of the CDR3 is TGTGCCAGCAGTTACGTCGGCGAGGACACTGAAGCTTTCTTT.

The rearrangement joins TRBV2 to TRBJ2-4, with 7 bases lining up with TRBD1. This CDR3 is built from 11 residues. Germline V gene lookup returns CDR1 SNHLY and CDR2 FYNNEI. J gave up 15 bases and V 6 bases, and 8 bases lay outside the gene matches. For the CDR3, the DNA is TGTGCCAGCAGCGCCGGGACAGCATCGTACTTC. As protein: CASSAGTASYF.

The chain uses TRBV27 and TRBJ2-1; tentatively, D is TRBD2 (6 bases). The CDR3 is made up of 12 amino acids. V was shortened by 5 bases and J by 10 bases, with 12 bases between the two germline ends. Germline values: CDR1 MNHEY, CDR2 SMNVEV (reference sequence). The CDR3 DNA is TGTGCCAGCAGTGGGACTCCTTCCGAGCAGTTCTTC. It is translated as CASSGTPSEQFF.

In its sample, this clonotype was seen a few times. V usage is TRBV29-1 and J usage is TRBJ1-1, with D hard to call. V lost 0 bases to trimming and J lost 4 bases, with 12 bases between them. CDR1 is SQVTM, CDR2 ANQGSEA, per germline. This CDR3 is 14 amino acids long. This CDR3 is CSVEDTGYRTEAFF. The CDR3 coding sequence is TGCAGCGTTGAAGATACGGGGTATCGCACTGAAGCTTTCTTT.

The rearrangement joins TRBV11-3 to TRBJ2-3, with D maybe TRBD2 (6 bases). Germline loops: CDR1 SGHNT, CDR2 YENEEA. This CDR3 contains 14 residues. V was trimmed by 4 bases and J by 1 base, leaving 9 bases between them. CDR3 loop: CASSWGLGTDTQYF. The CDR3 region has the DNA TGTGCCAGCAGCTGGGGACTTGGCACAGATACGCAGTATTTT.

This chain connects TRBV6-2 or TRBV6-3 to TRBJ1-6; weak D call: TRBD1 (6 bases). Trimming took 6 bases from V and 8 from J, leaving 11 bases between them. CDR3 length: 13 residues. CDR1 is MNHEY and CDR2 is SVGEGT in the germline V gene. The CDR3 DNA reads as TGTGCCAGCAGGAGGGGGGCTGATTCACCCCTCCACTTT. This gives the protein CASRRGADSPLHF.

This clonotype was observed a few times. The chain joins TRBV12-3 or TRBV12-4 to TRBJ2-3; 10 nucleotides align to TRBD2. The CDR3 has 19 amino acids. With 7 bases clipped from V and 5 bases from J, the junction kept 21 bases outside the gene matches. The CDR3 region has the DNA TGTGCCAGCACCACGCTCGGACGAGCTAGCGGGAGTGGTGTAGATACGCAGTATTTT. This translates into CASTTLGRASGSGVDTQYF.

This clonotype was counted a single time. This sequence joins TRBV12-3 or TRBV12-4 and TRBJ2-7, with unresolved D. This CDR3 contains 14 residues. Between the trimmed V and J ends, which lost 5 bases and 7 bases, there was a span of 18 bases. The CDR3 region is CASSRVNGYNEQYF. The CDR3 nucleotides are TGTGCCAGCAGTCGAGTCAACGGGTACAATGAGCAGTACTTC.

This chain joins TRBV28 and TRBJ1-1, with D possibly TRBD1 on 6 matching bases. This CDR3 is 14 amino acids long. Germline V gene data show CDR1 as MDHEN and CDR2 as SYDVKM. The V and J ends lost 2 bases and 5 bases respectively, with 12 bases between them. The CDR3 is CASSLRGARTEAFF. The CDR3 nucleotides are TGTGCCAGCAGTTTAAGGGGGGCGCGAACTGAAGCTTTCTTT.

The chain links TRBV27 to TRBJ2-3; a possible D gene is TRBD2 (5 bases). Per the germline V gene, CDR1 is MNHEY and CDR2 is SMNVEV (reference sequence). This CDR3 spans 13 amino acids. The V gene lost 6 bases and the J gene lost 3 bases, with 10 bases spanning the gap. The CDR3: CASRVGETDTQYF. CDR3 nucleotide sequence: TGTGCCAGCAGGGTGGGAGAGACAGATACGCAGTATTTT.

This clonotype has just a few counts. As DNA, the CDR3 is TGCAGTGCCCCGGGACTAGCGGGAACCGAGACCCAGTACTTC. The encoded protein is CSAPGLAGTETQYF. V gene TRBV20-1 combines with J gene TRBJ2-5; TRBD2 matches 13 bases. V was clipped by 6 bases and J by 5 bases; unmatched bases: 6. Germline-derived CDR1 and CDR2 are DFQATT and SNEGSKA (reference sequence). The CDR3 loop spans 14 amino acids.

The J gene is TRBJ1-5, the V gene TRBV5-1; 8 bases are shared with TRBD1. The J segment lost 5 bases and the V segment lost 3 bases, leaving 7 bases of the junction unmatched. CDR1 and CDR2 from the germline V gene are SGHRS and YFSETQ. The CDR3 sequence is 15 residues long. CDR3 loop: CASSSGTGGDQPQHF. The CDR3 coding sequence is TGCGCCAGCAGCTCCGGGACAGGCGGGGATCAGCCCCAGCATTTT.

This clonotype was seen only a few times. The chain has TRBV20-1 and TRBJ2-6, with TRBD2 identical over 11 bases. This CDR3 is 17 amino acids long. The V segment lost 2 bases and the J segment 0 bases; nucleotides outside the gene matches: 3. Germline assignment: CDR1 DFQATT and CDR2 SNEGSKA (reference sequence). The DNA for the CDR3 is TGCAGTGCTAGACCGGGACTAGCGGCCTCTGGGGCCAACGTCCTGACTTTC. It is translated as CSARPGLAASGANVLTF.

This clonotype was seen a handful of times. The V and J genes are TRBV21-1 and TRBJ1-2; the table's D call, TRBD1, was not checked against the DNA. TRBV21-1 is a pseudogene. The CDR3 has 10 amino acids. CDR3 amino acids: CATDRAGYTF. CDR3 DNA: TGTGCCACGGACAGGGCTGGCTACACCTTC.

The CDR3 region is CASSNPGTSGSYEQYF. For the CDR3, the DNA is TGTGCCAGTAGCAACCCAGGGACTAGCGGGAGCTACGAGCAGTACTTC. The V gene is TRBV19, the J gene TRBJ2-7; 14 nucleotides agree with TRBD2. This CDR3 region has 16 residues. In germline, CDR1 is LNHDA, CDR2 SQIVND (reference sequence). V lost 6 bases to trimming and J lost 3 bases; unmatched junction nucleotides: 7.

Details on this clonotype: One end of the junction varies from germline; a read error may be responsible. The rearrangement uses TRBV7-8 and TRBJ2-1, with 8 bases fitting TRBD1. The germline CDR1 and CDR2 sequences are SGHVS and FQNEAQ. This CDR3 contains 14 residues. CDR3 loop: CASSRSLDRGEQFF. Written as DNA, the CDR3 is TGCGCCAGCAGCCGGTCGCTTGACAGGGGCGAGCAGTTCTTC. The full variable domain, completed using reference TRBV7-8 and TRBJ2-1, is GAGVSQSPRYKVAKRGQDVALRCDPISGHVSLFWYQQALGQGPEFLTYFQNEAQLDKSGLPSDRFFAERPEGSVSTLKIQRTQQEDSAVYLCASSRSLDRGEQFFGPGTRLTVL.

The gene calls are TRBV10-3 and TRBJ1-2; D call uncertain. The V end was cut by 2 bases, the J end by 4 bases, with 8 bases between. This CDR3 has 13 residues. Per germline, CDR1 ENHRY and CDR2 SYGVKD. CDR3 protein: CAISEGSFYGYTF. The CDR3 region has the DNA TGTGCCATCAGTGAGGGCAGTTTCTATGGCTACACCTTC.

The rearrangement links TRBV19 to TRBJ2-1; 7 bases are shared with TRBD1. Germline V CDR1 and CDR2: LNHDA, SQIVND (reference sequence). V lost 1 base to trimming and J lost 5 bases; unmatched junction nucleotides: 5. This CDR3 contains 15 residues. The CDR3 region has the DNA TGTGCCAGTAGTATAGTCGCAGGGGGACACAATGAGCAGTTCTTC. This encodes CASSIVAGGHNEQFF.

This chain joins TRBV6-1 and TRBJ2-5; the D gene is possibly TRBD2 (5 bases). The ends were cut back, 4 bases at V and 5 bases at J, with 11 bases in the middle. The CDR3 runs to 13 residues. Germline values: CDR1 MNHNS, CDR2 SASEGT. This chain's CDR3 is CASSAHLAETQYF. The CDR3 nucleotides read TGTGCCAGCAGTGCTCACTTAGCGGAGACCCAGTACTTC.

This clonotype was counted only a few times. This sequence joins TRBV2 and TRBJ1-5; 10 bases fit TRBD1. CDR1 is SNHLY and CDR2 is FYNNEI in the germline V gene. CDR3 length equals 14 residues. V shed 4 bases and J 4 bases; nucleotides not matched to a gene: 1. CDR3 nucleotide sequence: TGTGCCAGCAGTGTGGACAGGGGGAATCAGCCCCAGCATTTT. Its protein product is CASSVDRGNQPQHF.

A note on this clonotype: The germline gene is not matched at one end of the junction; a read error may be the cause. J is TRBJ2-1 and V is TRBV12-3 or TRBV12-4, with D maybe TRBD1 (7 bases). This CDR3 has 17 amino acids. In DNA, the CDR3 is TGTGCCAGCAATTTAGCGTGTGCAGGGGGGTCCTACAATGAGCAGTTCTTC. This encodes CASNLACAGGSYNEQFF.